This T cell receptor beta chain was documented in a study of neurological immune-mediated disorders. Study-level points and caveats: It was HTLV-1-associated myelopathy that showed the most TCR clonal expansion, while multiple sclerosis showed the least, falling below healthy controls.

Sequencing runs each yielded over 200 million TCR-beta sequences from 15-18 subjects. In TCRdb, the 5' RACE reads were re-called with MiXCR into one record per CDR3 protein. The table includes about 84,000 distinct CDR3 sequences, about 4.3% detected once. Specified time point: longitudinal time-point 3. After removal of 1 base from V and 6 bases from J, the junction contained 5 bases not matched to a gene. Per germline, CDR1 SGHVS and CDR2 FQNEAQ. This CDR3 region has 15 residues. Ten or more counts support this clonotype. Its target is not known. The V gene is TRBV7-8, the J gene TRBJ2-2; TRBD2 matches at 7 bases. This clonotype was obtained from a woman aged 60-75 years with multiple sclerosis. The sequenced material came from PBMCs. The CDR3 coding sequence is TGTGCCAGCAGCTTAGTGCGGGGGAAGTCCGGGGAGCTGTTTTTT. Encoded protein: CASSLVRGKSGELFF.